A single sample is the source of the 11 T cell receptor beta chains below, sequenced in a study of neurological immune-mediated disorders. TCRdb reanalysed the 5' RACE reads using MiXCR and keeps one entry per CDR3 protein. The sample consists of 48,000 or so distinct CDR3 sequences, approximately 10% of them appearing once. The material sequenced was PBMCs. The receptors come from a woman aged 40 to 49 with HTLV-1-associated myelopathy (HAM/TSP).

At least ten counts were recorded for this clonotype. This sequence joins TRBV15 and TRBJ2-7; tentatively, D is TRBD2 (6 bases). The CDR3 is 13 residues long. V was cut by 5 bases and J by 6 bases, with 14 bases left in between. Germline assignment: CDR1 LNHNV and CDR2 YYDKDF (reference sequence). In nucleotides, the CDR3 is TGTGCCACCAGCCCTCGACCGGGGGTCGAGCAGTACTTC. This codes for CATSPRPGVEQYF.

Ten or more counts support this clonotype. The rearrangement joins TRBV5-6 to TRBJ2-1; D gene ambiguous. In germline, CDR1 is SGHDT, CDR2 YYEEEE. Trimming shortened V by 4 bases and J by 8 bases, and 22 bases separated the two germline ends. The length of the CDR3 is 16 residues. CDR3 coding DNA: TGTGCCAGCAGCCCCGAGGTGACCTCCTCGATCGATGAGCAGTTCTTC. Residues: CASSPEVTSSIDEQFF.

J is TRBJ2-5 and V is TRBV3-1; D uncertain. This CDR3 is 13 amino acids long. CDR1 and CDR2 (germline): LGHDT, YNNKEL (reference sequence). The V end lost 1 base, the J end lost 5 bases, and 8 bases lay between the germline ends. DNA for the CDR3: TGTGCCAGCAGCCAAGCCGAAGGCGAGACCCAGTACTTC. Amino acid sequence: CASSQAEGETQYF.

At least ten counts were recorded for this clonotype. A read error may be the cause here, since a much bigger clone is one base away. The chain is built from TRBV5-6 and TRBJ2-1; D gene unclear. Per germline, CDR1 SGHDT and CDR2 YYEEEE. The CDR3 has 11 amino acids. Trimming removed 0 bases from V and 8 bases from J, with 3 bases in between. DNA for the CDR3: TGTGCCAGCAGCTTGGACCATGAGCAGTTCTTC. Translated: CASSLDHEQFF. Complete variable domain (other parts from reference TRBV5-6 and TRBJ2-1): DAGVTQSPTHLIKTRGQQVTLRCSPKSGHDTVSWYQQALGQGPQFIFQYYEEEERQRGNFPDRFSGHQFPNYSSELNVNALLLGDSALYLCASSLDHEQFFGPGTRLTVL.

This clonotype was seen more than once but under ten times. The CDR3 sequence is CASSLGTSSLSSYNEQFF. CDR3 DNA: TGCGCCAGCAGCTTGGGGACTAGCTCCTTGAGCTCCTACAATGAGCAGTTCTTC. The rearrangement uses TRBV5-1 and TRBJ2-1; 8 bases align to TRBD2. CDR1 is SGHRS, CDR2 YFSETQ, per germline. After removal of 0 bases from V and 0 bases from J, the junction contained 8 bases not matched to a gene. This CDR3 spans 18 amino acids.

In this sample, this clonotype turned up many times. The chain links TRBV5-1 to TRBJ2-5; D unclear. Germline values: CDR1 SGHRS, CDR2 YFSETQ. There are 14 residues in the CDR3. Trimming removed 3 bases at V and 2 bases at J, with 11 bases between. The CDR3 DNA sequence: TGCGCCAGCAGCTCATCGACTGGTCAAGAGACCCAGTACTTC. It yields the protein CASSSSTGQETQYF.

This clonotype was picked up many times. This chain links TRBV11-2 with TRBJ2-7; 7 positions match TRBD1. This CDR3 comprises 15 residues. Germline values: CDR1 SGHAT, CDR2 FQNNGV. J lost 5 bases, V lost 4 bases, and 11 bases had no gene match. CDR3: CASSSGVRGFHEQYF. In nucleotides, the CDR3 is TGTGCCAGCAGCTCAGGGGTCAGGGGGTTCCACGAGCAGTACTTC.

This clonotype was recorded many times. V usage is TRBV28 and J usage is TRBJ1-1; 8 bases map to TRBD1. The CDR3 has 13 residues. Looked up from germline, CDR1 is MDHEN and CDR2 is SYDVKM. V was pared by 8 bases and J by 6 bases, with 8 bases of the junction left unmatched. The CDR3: CASLGQGLPEAFF. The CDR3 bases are TGTGCCAGCCTTGGACAGGGATTGCCTGAAGCTTTCTTT.

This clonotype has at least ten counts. The CDR3 DNA reads as TGTGCCAGCACCCTCGACAGAAGATTTGACTCTGGGGCCAACGTCCTGACTTTC. This gives the protein CASTLDRRFDSGANVLTF. This chain connects TRBV5-4 to TRBJ2-6; D is perhaps TRBD1 (5 bases). This CDR3 region has 18 residues. V lost 6 bases to trimming and J lost 0 bases, with 19 bases between them. Germline V gene data show CDR1 as SGHNT and CDR2 as YYREEE (reference sequence). Using reference TRBV5-4 and TRBJ2-6 for the parts outside the CDR3, the full variable domain is ETGVTQSPTHLIKTRGQQVTLRCSSQSGHNTVSWYQQALGQGPQFIFQYYREEENGRGNFPPRFSGLQFPNYSSELNVNALELDDSALYLCASTLDRRFDSGANVLTFGAGSRLTVL.

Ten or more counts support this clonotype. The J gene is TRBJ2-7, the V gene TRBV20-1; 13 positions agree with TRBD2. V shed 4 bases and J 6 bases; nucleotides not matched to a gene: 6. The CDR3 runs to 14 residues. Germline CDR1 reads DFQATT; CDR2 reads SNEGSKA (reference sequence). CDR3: CSAKITSGGGEQYF. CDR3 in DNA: TGCAGTGCTAAAATCACTAGCGGGGGGGGCGAGCAGTACTTC.

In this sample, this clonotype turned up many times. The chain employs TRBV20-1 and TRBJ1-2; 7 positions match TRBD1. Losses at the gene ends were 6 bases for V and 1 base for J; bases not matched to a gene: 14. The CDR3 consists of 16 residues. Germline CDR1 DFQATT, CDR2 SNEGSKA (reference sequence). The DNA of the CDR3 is TGCAGTGCGGATAGAGGACAGGCCATTTTTAACTATGGCTACACCTTC. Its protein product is CSADRGQAIFNYGYTF.